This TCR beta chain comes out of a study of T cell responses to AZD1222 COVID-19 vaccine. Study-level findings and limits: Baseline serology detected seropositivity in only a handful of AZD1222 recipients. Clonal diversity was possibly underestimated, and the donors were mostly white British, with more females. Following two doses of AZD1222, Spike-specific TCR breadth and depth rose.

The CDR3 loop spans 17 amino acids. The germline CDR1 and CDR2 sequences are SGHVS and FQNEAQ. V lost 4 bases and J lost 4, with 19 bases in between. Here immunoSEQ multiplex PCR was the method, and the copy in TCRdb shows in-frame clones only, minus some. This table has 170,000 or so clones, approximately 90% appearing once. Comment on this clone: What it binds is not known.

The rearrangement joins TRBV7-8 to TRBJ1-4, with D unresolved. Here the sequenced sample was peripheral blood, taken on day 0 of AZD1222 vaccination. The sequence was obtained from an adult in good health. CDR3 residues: CASSSTRRPTFNEKLFF. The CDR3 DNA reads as TGTGCCAGCAGCTCCACCAGAAGACCGACCTTTAATGAAAAACTGTTTTTT.